This T cell receptor beta chain was sequenced for a study of blood T cell repertoires in COVID-19. Background on the study: Italy, Spain and the United States were the sources of the convalescent and acute COVID-19 samples.

The length of the CDR3 is 15 residues. Germline V lookup: CDR1 GTSNPN, CDR2 SVGIG (reference sequence). V lost 3 bases and J lost 4; bases outside the gene matches: 9. Authors' methods: It was from reference gene primer amplification that nucleated cell counts were estimated. TCRdb's copy holds only in-frame clones and misses some; the assay was immunoSEQ multiplex PCR. V, J and clone size derive from that table, while D and trimming were established from the DNA sequence. The repertoire holds about 50,000 clones, with 85% as singletons. A few counts support this clone. This chain uses TRBV30 with TRBJ1-3, with 7 bases matching TRBD1. What was sequenced was peripheral blood. This TCR derives from a man aged 60 to 69 with acute or convalescent COVID-19. The CDR3 loop reads CAWSGGGRGGNTIYF. CDR3 DNA sequence: TGTGCCTGGAGCGGAGGGGGCCGTGGAGGAAACACCATATATTTT. The whole variable domain, filled in from reference TRBV30 and TRBJ1-3, reads SQTIHQWPATLVQPVGSPLSLECTVEGTSNPNLYWYRQAAGRGLQLLFYSVGIGQISSEVPQNLSASRPQDRQFILSSKKLLLSDSGFYLCAWSGGGRGGNTIYFGEGSWLTVV.